The clone carrying this T cell receptor beta chain was detected ten times or more. CDR1 SGHRS and CDR2 YFSETQ come from the germline V gene. The CDR3 is 16 residues long. The V and J ends lost 1 base and 1 base respectively, with 11 bases between them. After constant-region reverse-primer amplification, full-length variable regions underwent semi-nested PCR with Nested Universal Primer A. TCRdb re-derived calls from the 5' RACE reads in MiXCR, one entry per CDR3 protein. The sample has over 55,000 distinct CDR3 sequences; approximately 31% are singletons. Sequenced input: tumor-infiltrating naive CD4+ T cells sorted from the breast tumor. Indicated subset: naive CD4+ T cells, CD4+CD45RA+CD25-. The clonotype was recovered from a female donor with breast cancer. The chain uses TRBV5-1 and TRBJ2-2; D remains ambiguous. The CDR3 region is CASSLIGRMNTGELFF. In DNA, the CDR3 is TGCGCCAGCAGCTTGATAGGCCGGATGAACACCGGGGAGCTGTTTTTT.